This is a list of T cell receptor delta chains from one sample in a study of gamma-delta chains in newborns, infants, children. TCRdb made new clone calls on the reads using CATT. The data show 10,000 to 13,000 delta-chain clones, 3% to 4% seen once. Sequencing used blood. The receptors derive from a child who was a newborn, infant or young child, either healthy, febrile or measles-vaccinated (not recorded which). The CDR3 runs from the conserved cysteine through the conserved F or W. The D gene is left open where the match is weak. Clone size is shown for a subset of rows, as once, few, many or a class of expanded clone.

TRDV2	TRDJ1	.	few	TGTGCCTGTGACACTTTGCGACCCTACACCGATAAACTCATCTTT	CACDTLRPYTDKLIF
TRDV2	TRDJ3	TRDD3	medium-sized	TGTGCCTGTGACACCGTACTGGGGAGCTCCTGGGACACCCGACAGATGTTTTTC	CACDTVLGSSWDTRQMFF
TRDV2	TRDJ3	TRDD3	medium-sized	TGTGCCTGTGACACCGGTGAGCTGGGGGATACGCGTTCCTGGGACACCCGACAGATGTTTTTC	CACDTGELGDTRSWDTRQMFF
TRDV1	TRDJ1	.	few	TGTGCTCTTGGGGAACCCGGCAAACAGAGGCCTCCTTCCCTTCCTCTGGGGGTTCACACCGATAAACTCATCTTT	CALGEPGKQRPPSLPLGVHTDKLIF
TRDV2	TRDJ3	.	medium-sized	TGTGCCTGTGACACCTTATCGACCTCCTGGGACACCCGACAGATGTTTTTC	CACDTLSTSWDTRQMFF
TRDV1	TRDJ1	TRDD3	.	TGTGCTCTTGGGGAACTAGGATCCTATCTAACCGACCCCCATACTGGGGGATACACCGATAAACTCATCTTT	CALGELGSYLTDPHTGGYTDKLIF
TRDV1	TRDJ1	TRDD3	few	TGTGCTCTTGGGGAAGGGCGCCGCGGCCGCCACGGAGGCGGCCTTCACTCGCGTACTGGGGGATACGCCGATAAACTCATCTTT	CALGEGRRGRHGGGLHSRTGGYADKLIF
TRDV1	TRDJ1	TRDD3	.	TGTGCTCTTGGGGGCCAACTGGGGGATACGAATTTAGTGGGAGACTACACCGATAAACTCATCTTT	CALGGQLGDTNLVGDYTDKLIF
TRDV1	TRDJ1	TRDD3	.	TGTGCTCTTGGGGAACTTACGTGGGGGATACCGAGTAAACTCATCTTT	CALGELTWGIPSKLIF
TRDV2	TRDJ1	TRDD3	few	TGTGCCTGTGACACCGTGAGGATACGAACTGATAAACCCATCTTT	CACDTVRIRTDKPIF
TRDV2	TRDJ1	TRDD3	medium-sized	TGTGCCTGTGACACCGTCCGGGGGATACCCCGCTATCAGTCCACCGATAAACTCATCTTT	CACDTVRGIPRYQSTDKLIF
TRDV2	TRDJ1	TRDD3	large	TGTGCCTGTGACACCCTGCGCGTACTGGGGGATACTGTCTCCCTCATCTTT	CACDTLRVLGDTVSLIF
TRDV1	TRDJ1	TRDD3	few	TGTGCTCTTGGGGAACCCCCACACCGACGGACCGTACTGGGGGATAGAGGGCATAAACTCATCTTT	CALGEPPHRRTVLGDRGHKLIF
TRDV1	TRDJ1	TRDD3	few	TGTGCTCTTGGGGAGGGCTACATCCTGGGGGGATTGTCCGATAAACTCATCTTT	CALGEGYILGGLSDKLIF
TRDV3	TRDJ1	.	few	TGTGCCTTTTTCCTGGGCGGGGTTGATAAACTCATCTTT	CAFFLGGVDKLIF
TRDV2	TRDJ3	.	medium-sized	TGTGCCTGTGACACCGTTGGGGACAGCTCCTGGGACACCCGACAGATGTTTTTC	CACDTVGDSSWDTRQMFF
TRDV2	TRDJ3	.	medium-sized	TGTGCCTGTGACAATCCGGGGAATGGACCAAGCTCCTGGGACACCCGACAGATGTTTTTC	CACDNPGNGPSSWDTRQMFF
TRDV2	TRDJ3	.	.	TGTGCCTGTGACACTTTCGGATCGAGCGCCTGGGACACCCGACAGATGTTTTTC	CACDTFGSSAWDTRQMFF
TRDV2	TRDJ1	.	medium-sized	TGTGCCTGTGATGGATTGGGGAACGATAAACTCATCTTT	CACDGLGNDKLIF
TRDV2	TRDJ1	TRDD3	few	TGTGCCTGTGATAGTGGGGGATACAGGAGGGCCGATAAACTCATCTTT	CACDSGGYRRADKLIF
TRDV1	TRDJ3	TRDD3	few	TGTGCTCTTGGGGAACCAGGGGTGTACTGGGGCGACTTAGGAACCTGGGACACCCGACAGATGTTTTTC	CALGEPGVYWGDLGTWDTRQMFF
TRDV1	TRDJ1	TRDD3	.	TGTGCTCTTGGGGAACGCTGGGGGATAAGTAAGAGTACCGATAAACTCATCTTT	CALGERWGISKSTDKLIF
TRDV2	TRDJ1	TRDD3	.	TGTGCCTGTGACACCCTTCCTCGGCGGGATACGCGCGGTCAGCTCACCTTT	CACDTLPRRDTRGQLTF
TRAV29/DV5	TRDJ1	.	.	TGTGCAGCACGCCCTAGATTCCTAGCCTTCAAACTCATCTTT	CAARPRFLAFKLIF
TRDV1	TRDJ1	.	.	TGTGCTCTTGGGGACCTATTCCTTCAACGCTACACCGATAAACTCATCTTT	CALGDLFLQRYTDKLIF
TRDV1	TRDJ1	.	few	TGTGCTCTTGGGGAACTAATCCTACGCAAATGGGGGACCGATAAACTCATCTTT	CALGELILRKWGTDKLIF
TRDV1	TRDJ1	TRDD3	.	TGTGCTCTTGGGGAGTTACTGGGGGAGTCCTACCCGAACGATAAACTCATCTTT	CALGELLGESYPNDKLIF
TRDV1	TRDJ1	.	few	TGTGCTCTTGGGCCCCCCCCCGTCGGGGGGCAGTACACCGATAAACTCATCTTT	CALGPPPVGGQYTDKLIF
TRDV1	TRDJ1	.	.	TGTGCTCTTGCGGAACCTTTCAAGGACCTCACCGATAAACTCATCTTT	CALAEPFKDLTDKLIF
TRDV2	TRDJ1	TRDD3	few	TGTGCCTGTGACACCGGTTCGCGCTCGATCGGTGTGGGGGATACTAGCGTTACCGATAAACTCATCTTT	CACDTGSRSIGVGDTSVTDKLIF
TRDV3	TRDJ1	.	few	TGTGCCTTGAGACCGTTCCGATATACCGCGGGGTACACCGATAAACTCATCTTT	CALRPFRYTAGYTDKLIF
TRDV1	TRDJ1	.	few	TGTGCTCTTGGGGAAGGACGAGTCTGGTTAACACGGTACACCGATAAACTCATCTTT	CALGEGRVWLTRYTDKLIF
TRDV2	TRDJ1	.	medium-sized	TGTGCCTGTGACCCGGTTGCCTGGGGCACCGATAAACTCATCTTT	CACDPVAWGTDKLIF
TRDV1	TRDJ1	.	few	.	CALGELIPLFARGYTDGTDKLIF
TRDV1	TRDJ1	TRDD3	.	TGTGCTCTTGGGGGCACAATTTCCTGTGTAGTGGGGGATTTGGGCACCGATAAACTCATCTTT	CALGGTISCVVGDLGTDKLIF
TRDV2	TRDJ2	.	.	TGTGCCTGTGAAAGGATAACAGCACAACTCTTCTTT	CACERITAQLFF
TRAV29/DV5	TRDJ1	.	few	TGTGCAGCAACCTTTTTTCCTACGCCTAGGGATACGTACACCGATAAACTCATCTTT	CAATFFPTPRDTYTDKLIF
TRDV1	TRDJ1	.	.	TGTGCTCTTGGGGAACTATCCTACGTGGAGGATCGATTCATCGATAAACTCATCTTT	CALGELSYVEDRFIDKLIF
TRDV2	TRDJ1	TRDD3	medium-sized	TGTGCCTGTGACACCGTGGGGGACGCCGATAAACTCATCTTT	CACDTVGDADKLIF
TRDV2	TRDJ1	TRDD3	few	TGTGCCTGTGACCCTTACTGGGGGAATTACACCGATAAACTCATCTTT	CACDPYWGNYTDKLIF
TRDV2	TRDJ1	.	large	TGTGCCTGTGACACCATTTCAGGCGATAAACTCATCTTT	CACDTISGDKLIF
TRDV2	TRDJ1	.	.	TGTGCCTGTGACGGGAGGGGGAAACATTACACCGATAAACTCATCTTT	CACDGRGKHYTDKLIF
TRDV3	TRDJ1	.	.	TGTGCCTTCTTAGCGAGAAGGGGGAAGAGGACCGATAAACTCATCTTT	CAFLARRGKRTDKLIF
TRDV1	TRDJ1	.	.	TGTGCTCTTGGGCCCCGCCTTCCTATCTTACTGGGGATCCCCCGGGCCGATAAACTCATCTTT	CALGPRLPILLGIPRADKLIF
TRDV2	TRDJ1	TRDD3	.	TGTGCCTGTGACCACGTACTGGGGGATGGGGACCCGTCCACCGATAAACTCATCTTT	CACDHVLGDGDPSTDKLIF
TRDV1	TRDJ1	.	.	TGTGCTCTTGGGGAGCCCAAGAAAACGCCTACCGATAAACTCATCTTT	CALGEPKKTPTDKLIF
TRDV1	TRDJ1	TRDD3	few	TGTGCTCTTGGGGGCCCTTACGTACTGGGGGATTGCACCGATAAACTCATCTTT	CALGGPYVLGDCTDKLIF
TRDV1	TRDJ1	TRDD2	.	TGTGCTCTTGGGGAAGCGCCTTCCTACTATCGTCCGGGGGCGGACACCGATAAACTCATCTTT	CALGEAPSYYRPGADTDKLIF
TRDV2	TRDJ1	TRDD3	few	TGTGCCTGTGACTCAATGGTCCGTACTGGGGCCAAATCCACCGATAAACTCATCTTT	CACDSMVRTGAKSTDKLIF
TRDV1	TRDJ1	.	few	TGTGCTCTTGGGGCCCCTACTGTACCCGGGGGCCCCCGGGGGAGACTCATCTTT	CALGAPTVPGGPRGRLIF
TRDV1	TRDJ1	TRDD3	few	TGTGCTCTTGGGGAACGATTTGGGGATAGCACCGATAAACTCATCTTT	CALGERFGDSTDKLIF
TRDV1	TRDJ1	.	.	TGTGCTCTTGGGGAAGTACTTCCCCCAAGAATACGCCCGACCGATAAACTCATCTTT	CALGEVLPPRIRPTDKLIF
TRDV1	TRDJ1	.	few	TGTGCTCTTGGGGAAGGGAGCGTACTTCCCAAGTACACCGATAAACTCATCTTT	CALGEGSVLPKYTDKLIF
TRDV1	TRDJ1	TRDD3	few	TGTGCTCTTGGGGAACGGATCACGGGTTGGAACTGGGGGATAAGCCATAAACTCATCTTT	CALGERITGWNWGISHKLIF
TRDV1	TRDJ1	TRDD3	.	TGTGCTCTTGGGGAACTAGGGTTTCCTGTCTGGGGGATATGGGATAAACTCATCTTT	CALGELGFPVWGIWDKLIF
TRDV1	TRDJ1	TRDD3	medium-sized	TGTGCTCTTGGGGGAGGCCTTCGGTCGTACTGGGGGAAAACCGGCACCGATAAACTCATCTTT	CALGGGLRSYWGKTGTDKLIF
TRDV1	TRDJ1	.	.	TGTGCTCTTGGGGAGATCTGGGATAAACTCATCTTT	CALGEIWDKLIF
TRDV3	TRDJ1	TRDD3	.	TGTGCCTTCTCATTTCCTGAACGGGGGATACCATCCACCTACACCGATAAACTCATATTT	CAFSFPERGIPSTYTDKLIF
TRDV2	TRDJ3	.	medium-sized	TGTGCCTGTGACAGTACTGGGAGCTCCTGGGACACCCGACAGATGTTTTTC	CACDSTGSSWDTRQMFF
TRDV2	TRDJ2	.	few	TGTGCCTGTGGGCCATGGGGGCGCTCAATGGAGACAGCACAACTCTTCTTT	CACGPWGRSMETAQLFF